The clone carrying this T cell receptor (beta chain) came up once. Its antigen is undetermined. The PCR employed 60 Vbeta primers together with 13 Jbeta primers. Data came from immunoSEQ multiplex PCR; TCRdb stores just in-frame clones and leaves some out. This table holds 100,000 to 130,000 clones, less than 80% found once. The CDR3 covers 16 residues. Germline V gives CDR1 ENHRY, CDR2 SYGVKD. V lost 2 bases and J lost 0; bases outside the gene matches: 0. This record belongs to a study of cytomegalovirus exposure and HLA in healthy donors. Study-wide results and caveats: As was reported, the HLA-A and HLA-B alleles of most subjects were accurately predicted from TCR beta sequences.

This TCR came from a man aged 25 to 40 in good health and CMV-seronegative. The rearrangement links TRBV10-3 to TRBJ2-3; 12 bases match TRBD2. The material sequenced was PBMCs. This chain's CDR3 is CAISEGTSGSTDTQYF. The CDR3 coding sequence is TGTGCCATCAGTGAGGGGACTAGCGGGAGCACAGATACGCAGTATTTT.